The sequence of this T cell receptor (beta chain) was determined in a study of blood T cell repertoires in COVID-19. Here immunoSEQ multiplex PCR was the method, and the copy in TCRdb shows in-frame clones only, minus some. The table lists some 310,000 clones, around 92% of them singletons, with over 8.5% in the top ten. V dropped 4 bases and J dropped 11; count of bases not matched to a gene: 17. CDR3 length: 17 residues. Germline loops: CDR1 LNHNV, CDR2 YYDKDF (reference sequence). Sequencing input: PBMCs or T cells enriched from blood (not recorded which). The TCR sequence derives from a young woman who had recovered from COVID-19. The chain combines TRBV15 with TRBJ2-1; 10 nucleotides agree with TRBD2. The chain's CDR3 is CATSTPGAGGPPLKQFF. The DNA for the CDR3 is TGTGCCACCAGCACCCCGGGAGCGGGAGGGCCCCCTCTCAAGCAGTTCTTC.